Sequencing of this TCR beta chain was carried out in a study of glioma-infiltrating T cells after dendritic cell vaccination. Study summary: Patients received autologous tumor lysate-pulsed dendritic cell vaccination between 2003 and 2012.

The method was immunoSEQ multiplex PCR; TCRdb's version includes in-frame clones alone and lacks a portion of them. The sample records about 49,000 clones, approximately 85% being singletons. Looked up from germline, CDR1 is SGHAT and CDR2 is FQNNGV. V trimming: 2 bases; J trimming: 5 bases; junction bases outside the gene matches: 11. This CDR3 comprises 18 residues. Before vaccination, two weeks after the third vaccination, and at progression, PBMC were collected. The clonotype was recovered from a human donor with glioblastoma. The sample consisted of blood, taken before dendritic cell vaccination. The chain is built from TRBV11-2 and TRBJ2-2, with 10 bases fitting TRBD2. CDR3 protein: CASSLLLAGRPGTGELFF. Written as DNA, the CDR3 is TGTGCCAGCAGCTTACTACTAGCGGGAAGGCCGGGGACCGGGGAGCTGTTTTTT.